The 26 T cell receptor beta chains presented below share a single source sample, sequenced in a study of blood T cell repertoires in COVID-19. Assay: immunoSEQ multiplex PCR; the TCRdb copy retains only in-frame clones and omits some. The sample carries about 120,000 clones, roughly 90% recorded once. The sequenced sample was peripheral blood. The source is a human donor in a cohort sampled during active COVID-19.

The chain couples TRBV6-5 to TRBJ1-3; weak D call: TRBD1 (6 bases). The germline V gene has CDR1 MNHEY and CDR2 SVGAGI. The CDR3 totals 15 residues. Trimming shortened V by 6 bases and J by 0 bases, and 12 bases separated the two germline ends. CDR3 in amino acids: CASSSGALSGNTIYF. The CDR3 DNA is TGTGCCAGCAGCTCAGGGGCCCTCTCTGGAAACACCATATATTTT.

The DNA for the CDR3 is TGTGCCAGCAGTTCCGGGAAAGCCTACGAGCAGTACTTC. It yields the protein CASSSGKAYEQYF. The chain carries TRBV6-5 and TRBJ2-7; D might be TRBD2 (5 bases). Trimming cost V 4 bases and J 2 bases, with 9 bases left between them. The CDR3 is 13 amino acids. The germline CDR1 and CDR2 sequences are MNHEY and SVGAGI.

The V call is TRBV10-1, the J call TRBJ1-1; 7 bases are shared with TRBD1. With 6 bases clipped from V and 1 base from J, the junction kept 8 bases outside the gene matches. CDR1 and CDR2 from the germline V gene are WNHNN and SYGVQD (reference sequence). CDR3 length equals 15 residues. CDR3 DNA: TGCGCCAGCAGCCGGGAGAACAGGGGGAACACTGAAGCTTTCTTT. Its protein is CASSRENRGNTEAFF.

The genes are TRBV11-3 and TRBJ2-7, with 8 nucleotides matching TRBD1. In germline, CDR1 is SGHNT, CDR2 YENEEA. With 6 bases clipped from V and 5 bases from J, the junction kept 9 bases outside the gene matches. The CDR3 length is 14 residues. This CDR3 is CASRPTGERDEQYF. As DNA, the CDR3 is TGTGCCAGCAGACCGACAGGGGAGAGGGACGAGCAGTACTTC.

The chain combines TRBV5-4 with TRBJ2-1, with TRBD2 matching over 8 bases. The length of the CDR3 is 15 residues. Germline loops: CDR1 SGHNT, CDR2 YYREEE (reference sequence). Trimming took 4 bases from V and 8 from J; bases not matched to a gene: 11. The DNA for the CDR3 is TGTGCCAGCAGCCTTTATGGGACTAGTGGCTATGAGCAGTTCTTC. Protein product: CASSLYGTSGYEQFF.

CDR3 region: CASSDPRTTNYGYTF. Here the CDR3 DNA reads TGTGCCAGCAGTGACCCCCGGACAACGAACTATGGCTACACCTTC. This chain links TRBV25-1 with TRBJ1-2, with D possibly TRBD1 on 5 matching bases. CDR1 MGHDK and CDR2 SYGVNS come from the germline V gene. The V end was cut by 3 bases, the J end by 2 bases, with 13 bases between. The CDR3 has 15 residues.

This clone has a handful of counts. The chain couples TRBV9 to TRBJ1-2; D might be TRBD1 (5 bases). This CDR3 is built from 14 residues. V was cut by 4 bases and J by 0 bases, with 10 bases left in between. Germline V gene sequence: CDR1 SGDLS, CDR2 YYNGEE. CDR3 bases: TGTGCCAGCAGCTTGACAGCTTCTAACTATGGCTACACCTTC. Its protein is CASSLTASNYGYTF.

The DNA of the CDR3 is TGTGCCAGTAGGAGGACTAGCGGGCACCAAGAGACCCAGTACTTC. It encodes CASRRTSGHQETQYF. V usage is TRBV19 and J usage is TRBJ2-5; TRBD2 aligns across 11 bases. This CDR3 region has 15 residues. The trim removed 6 bases at V and 0 bases at J, leaving 3 bases unmatched. Germline V gives CDR1 LNHDA, CDR2 SQIVND (reference sequence).

The chain recombines TRBV19 with TRBJ1-2; 9 bases fit TRBD1. V lost 2 bases to trimming and J lost 7 bases; unmatched junction nucleotides: 11. The CDR3 is 16 residues long. Germline V gene data show CDR1 as LNHDA and CDR2 as SQIVND (reference sequence). CDR3 nucleotide sequence: TGTGCCAGTAGTATACTTCCGGGACAGGGAAGTGGTGGCTACACCTTC. Translation gives CASSILPGQGSGGYTF.

CDR3 DNA: TGTGCCAGCAGTTCAAATGGCTACACCTTC. Its protein is CASSSNGYTF. This rearrangement joins TRBV28 to TRBJ1-2; D is uncertain. There are 10 residues in the CDR3. Per the germline V gene, CDR1 is MDHEN and CDR2 is SYDVKM. Trimming shortened V by 4 bases and J by 6 bases, and 3 bases separated the two germline ends.

The chain links TRBV28 to TRBJ1-2; no firm D call. There are 12 residues in the CDR3. The germline V gene has CDR1 MDHEN and CDR2 SYDVKM. Trimming took off 6 bases at V and 2 bases at J, with 7 bases between the two ends. The CDR3 bases are TGTGCCAGCAGGTGGCAGAACTATGGCTACACCTTC. Its translation: CASRWQNYGYTF.

This clone has more than one count but fewer than ten. The chain combines TRBV18 with TRBJ1-1, with 8 bases identical to TRBD1. The CDR3 runs 15 residues. CDR1 is KGHSH and CDR2 is LQKENI in the germline V gene. V was pared by 2 bases and J by 4 bases, with 6 bases of the junction left unmatched. The CDR3 sequence: CASSPETGAATEAFF. As DNA, the CDR3 is TGTGCCAGCTCACCAGAGACAGGGGCCGCCACTGAAGCTTTCTTT.

This chain links TRBV30 with TRBJ2-3; 9 bases match TRBD2. The CDR3 contains 15 residues. Germline lookup yields CDR1 GTSNPN and CDR2 SVGIG (reference sequence). The trim removed 4 bases at V and 9 bases at J, leaving 14 bases unmatched. The CDR3 spells CAWTPLAGAQRTQYF. DNA for the CDR3: TGTGCCTGGACCCCGTTAGCGGGGGCCCAGAGGACGCAGTATTTT.

This chain links TRBV19 with TRBJ2-1; 10 nucleotides agree with TRBD2. Germline assignment: CDR1 LNHDA and CDR2 SQIVND (reference sequence). This CDR3 contains 16 residues. V lost 4 bases, J lost 4 bases, and 7 bases stayed unmatched. The CDR3 sequence is CASSKGLAGEYNEQFF. The DNA of the CDR3 is TGTGCCAGTAGTAAGGGGCTAGCGGGGGAATACAATGAGCAGTTCTTC.

J is TRBJ2-1 and V is TRBV3-1 (or the pseudogene TRBV3-2), with D maybe TRBD2 (6 bases). This CDR3 is 15 amino acids long. Germline CDR1 and CDR2: LGHDT and YNNKEL (reference sequence). V was pared by 1 base and J by 5 bases, with 12 bases between. The CDR3 nucleotides are TGTGCCAGCAGCCAAGGTGGCGGGAATAACAATGAGCAGTTCTTC. This gives the protein CASSQGGGNNNEQFF.

The chain combines TRBV5-1 with TRBJ2-5, with D perhaps matching TRBD2 (5 bases). The germline V gene has CDR1 SGHRS and CDR2 YFSETQ. V lost 6 bases and J lost 1, with 13 bases in between. This CDR3 has 14 residues. CDR3 nucleotide sequence: TGCGCCAGCACCCGGACGGCGGGCCAAGAGACCCAGTACTTC. This encodes CASTRTAGQETQYF.

The V and J genes are TRBV7-2 and TRBJ2-2; 9 bases match TRBD2. The germline gives CDR1 SGHTA, CDR2 FQGNSA. With 1 base clipped from V and 6 bases from J, the junction kept 12 bases outside the gene matches. The CDR3 extends over 18 amino acids. The CDR3 reads CASSLVASGIKIAGELFF. The CDR3, as DNA: TGTGCCAGCAGCTTAGTAGCTAGCGGGATCAAGATCGCCGGGGAGCTGTTTTTT. Full variable domain (remainder filled in from reference TRBV7-2 and TRBJ2-2): GAGVSQSPSNKVTEKGKDVELRCDPISGHTALYWYRQSLGQGLEFLIYFQGNSAPDKSGLPSDRFSAERTGGSVSTLTIQRTQQEDSAVYLCASSLVASGIKIAGELFFGEGSRLTVL.

The chain is built from TRBV2 and TRBJ2-4; 9 bases are a match to TRBD1. The CDR3 extends over 14 amino acids. V was clipped by 6 bases and J by 10 bases; unmatched bases: 10. The germline gives CDR1 SNHLY, CDR2 FYNNEI. CDR3 region: CASRLDRGHGIQYF. The CDR3 nucleotides read TGTGCCAGCAGGCTGGACAGGGGCCATGGGATTCAGTACTTC.

The chain has TRBV18 and TRBJ1-4; TRBD1 is a possible D gene (6 bases). Deletions cut 2 bases from V and 5 bases from J, with 12 bases between. Germline V gene sequence: CDR1 KGHSH, CDR2 LQKENI. This CDR3 is built from 15 residues. CDR3 residues: CASSPRQATNEKLFF. CDR3 in DNA: TGTGCCAGCTCACCAAGACAGGCGACAAATGAAAAACTGTTTTTT.

This clone turned up a few times. The V call is TRBV24-1, the J call TRBJ1-1; D not certain. Per the germline V gene, CDR1 is KGHDR and CDR2 is SFDVKD. The length of the CDR3 is 13 residues. V was clipped by 7 bases and J by 1 base, with 9 bases between them. The CDR3 protein is CATRINGNTEAFF. The CDR3 DNA follows: TGTGCCACCAGAATTAACGGGAACACTGAAGCTTTCTTT.

The chain combines TRBV6-5 with TRBJ2-7; tentatively, D is TRBD2 (5 bases). Trimming stripped 8 bases from V and 3 bases from J, with 20 bases between. Per germline, CDR1 MNHEY and CDR2 SVGAGI. CDR3 length: 15 amino acids. As DNA, the CDR3 is TGTGCCAGCCCGGGTCGGGATCAGCCTCACTACGAGCAGTACTTC. Protein product: CASPGRDQPHYEQYF.

This clone was picked up one time. The CDR3 DNA reads TGTGCCAGCAGCCAAGATAACAGGGCCCTAGGCGGGTATGGCTACACCTTC. It codes for CASSQDNRALGGYGYTF. J is TRBJ1-2 and V is TRBV3-1 (or the pseudogene TRBV3-2); maybe TRBD1 (6 bases). Per the germline V gene, CDR1 is LGHDT and CDR2 is YNNKEL (reference sequence). CDR3 length equals 17 residues. V was clipped by 0 bases and J by 5 bases, with 19 bases between them.

V gene TRBV18 combines with J gene TRBJ2-5, with TRBD1 matching over 7 bases. CDR3 length: 16 residues. Trimming took 2 bases from V and 0 from J; bases not matched to a gene: 6. Germline values: CDR1 KGHSH, CDR2 LQKENI. The CDR3 DNA is TGTGCCAGCTCACCAACTCTGACAGGGAACCAAGAGACCCAGTACTTC. This encodes CASSPTLTGNQETQYF.

The rearrangement links TRBV5-4 to TRBJ2-1, with 14 positions matching TRBD2. Germline CDR1 SGHNT, CDR2 YYREEE (reference sequence). This CDR3 region has 18 residues. V lost 2 bases and J lost 6; bases outside the gene matches: 10. CDR3 residues: CASSFGTSGSLRGNEQFF. CDR3 bases: TGTGCCAGCAGCTTCGGGACTAGCGGGAGTCTCCGGGGCAATGAGCAGTTCTTC.

J is TRBJ2-5 and V is TRBV6-2 or TRBV6-3, with D tentatively TRBD1 (6 bases). The CDR3 contains 13 residues. Germline CDR1 MNHEY, CDR2 SVGEGT. The V end lost 2 bases, the J end lost 5 bases, and 9 bases lay between the germline ends. CDR3 DNA sequence: TGTGCCAGCAGTTACGTCAGGGGTGAGACCCAGTACTTC. It translates to CASSYVRGETQYF.

CDR3 coding DNA: TGCGCCAGCAGCCCACAGGTGGAGTTGGCCGTAAGCACAGATACGCAGTATTTT. It codes for CASSPQVELAVSTDTQYF. The rearrangement links TRBV4-1 to TRBJ2-3; the D gene is possibly TRBD1 (5 bases). With 4 bases removed from V and 0 bases from J, the gap between germline ends came to 20 bases. The CDR3 runs to 18 residues. Per germline, CDR1 MGHRA and CDR2 YSYEKL.